Below, 3 T cell receptor beta chains from the same sample are listed, as sequenced in a study of CD8 T cells in ankylosing spondylitis. TCRdb re-derived calls from the 5' RACE reads in MiXCR, one entry per CDR3 protein. The table has some 16,000 distinct CDR3 sequences, 8% to 9% seen once. Sequenced: blood. The receptors originated from a male donor with ankylosing spondylitis or in good health (not recorded which).

The chain combines TRBV29-1 with TRBJ2-1, with 11 nucleotides matching TRBD2. CDR1 and CDR2 from the germline V gene are SQVTM and ANQGSEA. V shed 7 bases, J shed 4 bases, and the junction held 3 bases outside the gene matches. The CDR3 is 13 residues long. In DNA, the CDR3 is TGCAGCGCTGGGACTAGCGGATACAATGAGCAGTTCTTC. Residues: CSAGTSGYNEQFF.

This clonotype was counted only a few times. This chain joins TRBV28 and TRBJ2-2; D is undetermined. Looked up from germline, CDR1 is MDHEN and CDR2 is SYDVKM. Trimming pared 10 bases from V and 6 bases from J, leaving 9 bases between. This CDR3 has 11 amino acids. The CDR3 loop is CATLRAGELFF. The CDR3 DNA is TGTGCCACCCTAAGGGCCGGGGAGCTGTTTTTT.

This clonotype was recorded at least ten times. V gene TRBV20-1 combines with J gene TRBJ2-7, with D perhaps given as TRBD1 or TRBD2 (5 bases each). Trimming shortened V by 2 bases and J by 6 bases, and 14 bases separated the two germline ends. Looked up from germline, CDR1 is DFQATT and CDR2 is SNEGSKA (reference sequence). The CDR3 sequence is 13 residues long. DNA of the CDR3: TGCAGTGCTAGATCTGCAGGGAGCGGCGAGCAGTACTTC. Translating gives CSARSAGSGEQYF.